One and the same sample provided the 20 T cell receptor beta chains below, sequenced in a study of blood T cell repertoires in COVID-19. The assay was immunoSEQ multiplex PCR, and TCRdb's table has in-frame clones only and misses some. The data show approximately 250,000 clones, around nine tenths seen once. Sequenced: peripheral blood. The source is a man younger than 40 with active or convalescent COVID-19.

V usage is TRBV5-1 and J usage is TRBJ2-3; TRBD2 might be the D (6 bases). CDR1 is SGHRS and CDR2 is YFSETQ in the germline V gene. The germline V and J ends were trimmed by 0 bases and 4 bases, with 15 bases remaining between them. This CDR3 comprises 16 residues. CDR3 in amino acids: CASSLGLVVFADTQYF. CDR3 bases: TGCGCCAGCAGCTTGGGACTAGTGGTTTTTGCAGATACGCAGTATTTT.

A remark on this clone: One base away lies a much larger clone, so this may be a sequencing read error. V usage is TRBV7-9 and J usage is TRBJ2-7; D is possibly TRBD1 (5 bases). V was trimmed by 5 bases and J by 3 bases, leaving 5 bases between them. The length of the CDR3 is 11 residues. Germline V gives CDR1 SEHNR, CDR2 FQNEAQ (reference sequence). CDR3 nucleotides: TGTGCCAGCAGCGACAGCTACGAGCAGTACTTC. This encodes CASSDSYEQYF. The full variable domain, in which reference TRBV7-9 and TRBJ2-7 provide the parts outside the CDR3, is DTGVSQNPRHKITKRGQNVTFRCDPISEHNRLYWYRQTLGQGPEFLTYFQNEAQLEKSRLLSDRFSAERPKGSFSTLEIQRTEQGDSAMYLCASSDSYEQYFGPGTRLTVT.

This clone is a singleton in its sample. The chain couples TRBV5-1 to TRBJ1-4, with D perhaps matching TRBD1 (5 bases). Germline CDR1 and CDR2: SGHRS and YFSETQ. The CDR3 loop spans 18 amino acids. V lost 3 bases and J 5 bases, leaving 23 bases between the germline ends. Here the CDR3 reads CASSSNGGRYLENEKLFF. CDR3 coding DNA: TGCGCCAGCAGCTCCAACGGGGGGAGATATCTAGAAAATGAAAAACTGTTTTTT.

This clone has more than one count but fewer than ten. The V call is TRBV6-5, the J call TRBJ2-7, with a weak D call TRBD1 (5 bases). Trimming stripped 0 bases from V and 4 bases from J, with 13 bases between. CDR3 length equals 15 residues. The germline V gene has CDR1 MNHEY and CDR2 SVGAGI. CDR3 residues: CASSYSIRVEYEQYF. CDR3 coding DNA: TGTGCCAGCAGTTACTCGATCAGGGTTGAATACGAGCAGTACTTC.

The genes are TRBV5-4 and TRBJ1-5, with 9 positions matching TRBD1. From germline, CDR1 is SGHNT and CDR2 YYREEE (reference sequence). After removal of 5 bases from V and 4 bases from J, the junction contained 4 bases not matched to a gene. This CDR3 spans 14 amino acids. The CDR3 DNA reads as TGTGCCAGCAGTGTCGACAGGGGGAATCAGCCCCAGCATTTT. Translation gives CASSVDRGNQPQHF.

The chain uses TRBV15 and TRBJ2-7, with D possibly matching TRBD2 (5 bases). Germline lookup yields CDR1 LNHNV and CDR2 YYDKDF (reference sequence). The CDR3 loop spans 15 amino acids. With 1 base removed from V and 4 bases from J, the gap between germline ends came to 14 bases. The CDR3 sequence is CATSRGGNGEYEQYF. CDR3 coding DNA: TGTGCCACCAGCAGAGGGGGAAACGGGGAGTACGAGCAGTACTTC.

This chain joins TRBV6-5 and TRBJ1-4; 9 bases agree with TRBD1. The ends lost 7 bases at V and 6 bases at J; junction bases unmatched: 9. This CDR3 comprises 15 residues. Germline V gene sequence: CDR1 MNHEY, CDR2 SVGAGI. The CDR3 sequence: CASTTGTGFYEKLFF. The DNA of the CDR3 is TGTGCCAGCACCACCGGGACAGGGTTTTATGAAAAACTGTTTTTT.

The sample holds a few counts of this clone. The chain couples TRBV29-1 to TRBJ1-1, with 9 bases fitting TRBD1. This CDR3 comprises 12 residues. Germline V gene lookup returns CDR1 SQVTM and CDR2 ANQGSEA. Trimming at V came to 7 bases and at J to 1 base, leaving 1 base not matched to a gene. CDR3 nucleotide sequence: TGCAGCGCGACAGGGGGGAACACTGAAGCTTTCTTT. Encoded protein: CSATGGNTEAFF.

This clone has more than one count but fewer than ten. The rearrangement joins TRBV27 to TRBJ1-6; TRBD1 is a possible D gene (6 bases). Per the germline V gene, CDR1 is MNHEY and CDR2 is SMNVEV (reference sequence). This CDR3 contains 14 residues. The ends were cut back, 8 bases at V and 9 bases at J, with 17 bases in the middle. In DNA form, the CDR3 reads TGTGCCAGCGGATGGGACACAAGTGCTTCACCCCTCCACTTT. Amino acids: CASGWDTSASPLHF.

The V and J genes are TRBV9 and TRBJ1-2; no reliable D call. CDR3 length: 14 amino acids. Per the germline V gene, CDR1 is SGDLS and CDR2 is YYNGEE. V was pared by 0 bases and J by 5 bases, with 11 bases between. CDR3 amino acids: CASSVASVSYGYTF. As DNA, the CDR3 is TGTGCCAGCAGCGTAGCATCAGTCTCTTATGGCTACACCTTC.

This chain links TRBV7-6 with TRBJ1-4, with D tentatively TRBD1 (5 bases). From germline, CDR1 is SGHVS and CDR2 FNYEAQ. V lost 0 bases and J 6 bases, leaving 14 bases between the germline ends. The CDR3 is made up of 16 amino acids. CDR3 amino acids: CASSLALEGRDEKLFF. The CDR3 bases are TGTGCCAGCAGCTTAGCTTTGGAGGGGCGGGATGAAAAACTGTTTTTT.

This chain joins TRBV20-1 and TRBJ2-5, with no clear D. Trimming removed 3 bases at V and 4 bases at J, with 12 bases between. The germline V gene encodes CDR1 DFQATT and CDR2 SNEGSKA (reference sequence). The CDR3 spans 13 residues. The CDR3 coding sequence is TGCAGTGCTAGTCTAAACCTCCGAGAGACCCAGTACTTC. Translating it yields CSASLNLRETQYF.

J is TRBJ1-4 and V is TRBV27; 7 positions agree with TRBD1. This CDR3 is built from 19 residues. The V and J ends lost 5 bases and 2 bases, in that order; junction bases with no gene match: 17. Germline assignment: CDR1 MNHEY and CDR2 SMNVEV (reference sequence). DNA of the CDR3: TGTGCCAGCAGTACCCGACAGGGTGGGGTTGGTGTCACTAATGAAAAACTGTTTTTT. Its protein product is CASSTRQGGVGVTNEKLFF.

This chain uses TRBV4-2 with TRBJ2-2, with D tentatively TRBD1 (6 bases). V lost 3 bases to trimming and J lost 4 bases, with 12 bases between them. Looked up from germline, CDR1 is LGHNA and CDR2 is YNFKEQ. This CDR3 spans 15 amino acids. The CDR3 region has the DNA TGTGCCAGCAGCCACCGGACAGATGCCACCGGGGAGCTGTTTTTT. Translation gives CASSHRTDATGELFF.

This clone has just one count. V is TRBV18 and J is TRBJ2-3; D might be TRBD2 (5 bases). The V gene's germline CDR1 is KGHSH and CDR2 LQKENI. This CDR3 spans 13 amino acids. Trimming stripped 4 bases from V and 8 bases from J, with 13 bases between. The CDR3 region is CASSLGLSPTQYF. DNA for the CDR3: TGTGCCAGCTCACTAGGACTCAGCCCTACGCAGTATTTT.

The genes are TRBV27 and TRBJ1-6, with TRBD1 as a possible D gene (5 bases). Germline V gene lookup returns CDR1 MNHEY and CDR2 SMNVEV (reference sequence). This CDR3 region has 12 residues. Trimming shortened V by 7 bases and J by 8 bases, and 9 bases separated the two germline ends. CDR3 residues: CASKRGDSPLHF. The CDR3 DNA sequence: TGTGCCAGCAAACGGGGGGATTCACCCCTCCACTTT.

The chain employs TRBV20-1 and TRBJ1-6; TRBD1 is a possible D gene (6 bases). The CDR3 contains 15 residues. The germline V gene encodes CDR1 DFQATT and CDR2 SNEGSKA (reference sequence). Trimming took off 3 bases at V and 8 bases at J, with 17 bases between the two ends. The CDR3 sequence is CSASVGGKRDSPLHF. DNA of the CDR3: TGCAGTGCTAGTGTTGGGGGCAAAAGGGATTCACCCCTCCACTTT.

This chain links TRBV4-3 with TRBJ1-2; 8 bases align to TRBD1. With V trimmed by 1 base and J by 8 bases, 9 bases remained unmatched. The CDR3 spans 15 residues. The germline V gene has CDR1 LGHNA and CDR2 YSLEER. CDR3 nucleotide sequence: TGCGCCAGCAGCCAAGGCCTCGGGACAGGTGGCGGCTACACCTTC. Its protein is CASSQGLGTGGGYTF.

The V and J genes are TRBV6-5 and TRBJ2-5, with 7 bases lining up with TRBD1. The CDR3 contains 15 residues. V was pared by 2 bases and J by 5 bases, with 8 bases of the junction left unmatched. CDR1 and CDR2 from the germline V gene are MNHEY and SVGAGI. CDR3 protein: CASSYGTDGVETQYF. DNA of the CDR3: TGTGCCAGCAGTTACGGGACAGACGGAGTTGAGACCCAGTACTTC.

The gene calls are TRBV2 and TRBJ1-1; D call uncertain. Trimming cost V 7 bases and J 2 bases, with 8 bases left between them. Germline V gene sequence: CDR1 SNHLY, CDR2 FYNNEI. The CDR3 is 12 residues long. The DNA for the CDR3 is TGTGCCAGCATTGCGGGAAACACTGAAGCTTTCTTT. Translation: CASIAGNTEAFF.